This is a list of T cell receptor beta chains from one sample in a study of cytomegalovirus exposure and HLA in healthy donors. Using immunoSEQ multiplex PCR, the repertoire was profiled, and TCRdb retains in-frame clones only, with some absent. The data contain about 130,000 clones, roughly 80% of them singletons. The source material was PBMCs. The receptors derive from a man between 18 and 35 years old in good health and CMV-seropositive. Each CDR3 is given with its conserved first and last residue. A D gene is named only where the DNA matches it firmly. Rows may omit the clone size; those that give it use once, few, many or a size class.

abundance,v_gene,j_gene,d_gene,CDR3nt,CDR3aa
NA,TRBV7-8,TRBJ1-2,TRBD1,TGTGCCAGCAGCTTAACAGGGGGCGCGTCGGGCTACACCTTC,CASSLTGGASGYTF
NA,TRBV10-3,TRBJ2-5,TRBD2,TGTGCCATCAGTGAAGTACCTAGCGGGGGCGGAGAGACCCAGTACTTC,CAISEVPSGGGETQYF
NA,TRBV10-3,TRBJ2-3,NA,TGTGCCATCCTGCCCTCCGCCCATAGTGATACGCAGTATTTT,CAILPSAHSDTQYF
NA,TRBV19,TRBJ2-5,TRBD2,TGTGCCAGTAGTTGGACTAGCGGGAGTGAGACCCAGTACTTC,CASSWTSGSETQYF
NA,TRBV2,TRBJ2-7,NA,TGTGCCAGCATTATAGACAGGTCTACCTCCTACGAGCAGTACTTC,CASIIDRSTSYEQYF
NA,TRBV4-1,TRBJ2-4,NA,TGCGCCAGCAGCCAAGCGGCAGGGGCAGCCAAAAACATTCAGTACTTC,CASSQAAGAAKNIQYF
NA,TRBV6-1,TRBJ2-7,NA,TGTGCCAGCAGTGAAAATCCAGGGCAGGGGAGTGGGAAGCAGTACTTC,CASSENPGQGSGKQYF
NA,TRBV18,TRBJ1-2,TRBD1,TGTGCCAGCTCATCAGGGGGCGACGTAGGAGGCTACACCTTC,CASSSGGDVGGYTF
NA,TRBV7-2,TRBJ2-7,NA,TGTGCCAGCAGCTTAGAGCTCTACGAGCAGTACTTC,CASSLELYEQYF
once,TRBV7-2,TRBJ1-3,NA,TGTGCCAGCAGCTCGGATTCGGGTGATGCGGGAAACACCATATATTTT,CASSSDSGDAGNTIYF
NA,TRBV5-4,TRBJ2-7,TRBD2,TGTGCCAGCAGCGGCACTAGCGGGAGCTCCTACGAGCAGTACTTC,CASSGTSGSSYEQYF
NA,TRBV27,TRBJ2-7,TRBD2,TGTGCCTTTGCTGTTCTAGCGGGAGATTTGGGTGAGCAGTACTTC,CAFAVLAGDLGEQYF
NA,TRBV7-8,TRBJ2-2,NA,TGTGCCAGCAGCTTATACGGGGGGCAGGGAAAAAGCGGGGAGCTGTTTTTT,CASSLYGGQGKSGELFF
NA,TRBV6-5,TRBJ2-2,TRBD1,TGTGCCACCAGACAGGGGGGGGCCGGGGAGCTGTTTTTT,CATRQGGAGELFF
few,TRBV5-1,TRBJ2-7,NA,TGCGCCAGCAGCTTGGACCCGGGGTTCGGGAACGAGCAGTACTTC,CASSLDPGFGNEQYF
NA,TRBV4-3,TRBJ1-6,TRBD1,TGCGCCAGCAGCCATGGGGACAGGGGTTCACCCCTCCACTTT,CASSHGDRGSPLHF
NA,TRBV19,TRBJ1-1,TRBD1,TGTGCCAGTAGTTTGGGACAGGGGAGACGGACTGAAGCTTTCTTT,CASSLGQGRRTEAFF
NA,TRBV5-4,TRBJ2-7,NA,TGTGCCAGCAATATCGGCTCCTACGAGCAGTACTTC,CASNIGSYEQYF
NA,TRBV6-5,TRBJ2-7,TRBD1,TGTGCCAGCAGTTATCTAGGACAGGACGGCTACGAGCAGTACTTC,CASSYLGQDGYEQYF
NA,TRBV19,TRBJ1-3,NA,TGTGCCAGTACTTACGGTCTTTACTCTGGAAACACCATATATTTT,CASTYGLYSGNTIYF
NA,TRBV4-1,TRBJ1-1,TRBD1,TGCGCCAGCAGCGGGCTGACAGGGGTAGGGAGGGGTGAAGCTTTCTTT,CASSGLTGVGRGEAFF
once,TRBV12-1,TRBJ2-4,NA,TGTGCCAGCAGCTTGCCCAGCCCGGGACAGCTTTACAAAAACATTCAGTACTTC,CASSLPSPGQLYKNIQYF
NA,TRBV5-1,TRBJ2-7,NA,TGCGCCAGCAGCAGATGGGACACCTCCTACGAGCAGTACTTC,CASSRWDTSYEQYF
NA,TRBV13,TRBJ2-3,NA,TGTGCCAGCAGCCCTGGTCAGAGGCCCACAGATACGCAGTATTTT,CASSPGQRPTDTQYF
NA,TRBV5-8,TRBJ1-3,TRBD1,TGTGCCAGCAGCCGAAGGACAGGGGCTGGAGACACCATATATTTT,CASSRRTGAGDTIYF
NA,TRBV6-5,TRBJ2-7,NA,TGTGCCAGCAGTTATGGCAAGGGGGGGACTAACTACGAGCAGTACTTC,CASSYGKGGTNYEQYF
NA,TRBV7-9,TRBJ1-2,NA,TGTGCCAGCAGCTTAGTGGGCCAGAGCGGCTACACCTTC,CASSLVGQSGYTF
once,TRBV5-6,TRBJ1-2,NA,TGTGCCAGCAGCATTTCAGGCCCGGGAGTCTATGGCTACACCTTC,CASSISGPGVYGYTF
NA,TRBV7-2,TRBJ2-1,NA,TGTGCCAGCAGCCTCCCCGGGGTCCATGAGCAGTTCTTC,CASSLPGVHEQFF
NA,TRBV6-1,TRBJ1-5,TRBD1,TGTGCCAGCAGTGGAGGGACAGGGGGCGGACAGCCCCAGCATTTT,CASSGGTGGGQPQHF
NA,TRBV10-1,TRBJ2-1,TRBD1,TGCGCCAGCAGTGATACAGGGGACAATGAGCAGTTCTTC,CASSDTGDNEQFF
many,TRBV4-3,TRBJ2-1,NA,TGCGCCAGCAGCCAGGACGTTGCAGGGGCCTCCTACAATGAGCAGTTCTTC,CASSQDVAGASYNEQFF
NA,TRBV6-1,TRBJ2-2,NA,TGTGCCAGCACCGGCAGGTGGGACACCGGGGAGCTGTTTTTT,CASTGRWDTGELFF
few,TRBV7-9,TRBJ2-7,TRBD1,TGTGCCAGCAGCTTTACTCGGGACAGGGTCGACGAGCAGTACTTC,CASSFTRDRVDEQYF
NA,TRBV27,TRBJ2-7,TRBD1,TGTGCCAGCAGTTGGGACGGGACAGGGCCCTACGAGCAGTACTTC,CASSWDGTGPYEQYF
NA,TRBV9,TRBJ2-3,NA,TGTGCCAGCAGTGGGGGACTTTTCTCCGGGGATACGCAGTATTTT,CASSGGLFSGDTQYF
NA,TRBV19,TRBJ1-2,NA,TGTGCCAGTAGTATGACACCAGGGGACTATGGCTACACCTTC,CASSMTPGDYGYTF
NA,TRBV5-1,TRBJ1-4,TRBD1,TGCGCCAGCAGCTTGGCCGGGACAGGGGGTGAAAAACTGTTTTTT,CASSLAGTGGEKLFF
NA,TRBV7-9,TRBJ2-3,NA,TGTGCCAGCAGCCTCGCGGGAACTACGGCCACAGATACGCAGTATTTT,CASSLAGTTATDTQYF
NA,TRBV30,TRBJ2-2,NA,TGTGCCTGGGTCCAGGGTTCGGCCGGGGAGCTGTTTTTT,CAWVQGSAGELFF
NA,TRBV6-5,TRBJ2-1,TRBD1,TGTGCCAGCACCCGACAGGGGAGCTCCTACAATGAGCAGTTCTTC,CASTRQGSSYNEQFF
NA,TRBV6-1,TRBJ2-3,TRBD2,TGTGCCAGCAGTGTGTCCGGGACTAGCGCCCTCACAGATACGCAGTATTTT,CASSVSGTSALTDTQYF
few,TRBV7-2,TRBJ1-6,NA,TGTGCCAGCAGCCCCGTTTCGGGTTCACCCCTCCACTTT,CASSPVSGSPLHF